This entry lists 32 T cell receptor beta chains sequenced from one sample in a study of cytomegalovirus exposure and HLA in healthy donors (dated by TCRdb to the late 2010s). Libraries were built with the immunoSEQ multiplex PCR assay. A mixture of 60 forward primers for TCR Vbeta segments and 13 reverse primers for TCR Jbeta segments was used in the multiplex PCR. The source is immuneACCESS, and TCRdb retained only in-frame sequences with V and J called. Part of the clones is not carried over; for the studies checked, unresolved V genes explain less than half of this, and the remainder is unexplained. The table for this sample lists approximately 150,000 clones; roughly 87% of them were counted only once. Of the sample, 0.85% is held by the ten largest clones. The sample taken for sequencing was PBMCs. All receptors derive from a woman between 25 and 40 years old in good health and CMV-seronegative.

The CDR3 region is CASSKGLAGGTDTQYF. CDR3 bases: TGTGCCAGCAGTAAGGGACTAGCGGGGGGCACAGATACGCAGTATTTT. This chain links TRBV6-6 with TRBJ2-3; 14 bases map to TRBD2. V trimming: 5 bases; J trimming: 1 base; junction bases outside the gene matches: 2. This CDR3 spans 16 amino acids. Germline V gene sequence: CDR1 MNHNY, CDR2 SVGAGI (reference sequence).

This sequence joins TRBV27 and TRBJ1-2; the match to TRBD1 covers 7 bases. V lost 2 bases to trimming and J lost 0 bases; unmatched junction nucleotides: 6. CDR3 length: 16 residues. Germline CDR1 MNHEY, CDR2 SMNVEV (reference sequence). The CDR3, as DNA: TGTGCCAGCAGTTTAGTCAGGGGGGTGTCTAACTATGGCTACACCTTC. Its translation is CASSLVRGVSNYGYTF.

The chain combines TRBV7-9 with TRBJ2-1; 9 bases line up with TRBD1. V shed 6 bases and J 13 bases; nucleotides not matched to a gene: 19. CDR3 length equals 16 residues. The V gene's germline CDR1 is SEHNR and CDR2 FQNEAQ (reference sequence). The CDR3 DNA reads TGTGCCAGCAGTCCACGGGACAGGGCAGTTTATGCTCCTCAGTTCTTC. Translated: CASSPRDRAVYAPQFF.

This clone came up a few times. The chain joins TRBV11-2 to TRBJ2-7; TRBD1 matches 11 bases. Germline lookup yields CDR1 SGHAT and CDR2 FQNNGV. The J segment lost 3 bases and the V segment lost 3 bases, leaving 7 bases of the junction unmatched. CDR3 length: 16 amino acids. CDR3 loop: CASSFRPGTGGYEQYF. CDR3 nucleotide sequence: TGTGCCAGCAGCTTCCGCCCTGGGACAGGGGGCTACGAGCAGTACTTC.

The chain combines TRBV4-1 with TRBJ2-1, with 12 bases that match TRBD2. This CDR3 region has 15 residues. The V gene end was trimmed by 2 bases and the J gene end by 6 bases; junction bases not matched to a gene: 2. Germline V gives CDR1 MGHRA, CDR2 YSYEKL. In nucleotides, the CDR3 is TGCGCCAGCAGCCAACTAGCGGGAGGGCCCAATGAGCAGTTCTTC. This sequence encodes CASSQLAGGPNEQFF.

The sample holds a few counts of this clone. The J gene is TRBJ2-7, the V gene TRBV5-1, with 16 nucleotides matching TRBD2. The CDR3 is made up of 15 amino acids. Losses at the gene ends were 0 bases for V and 11 bases for J; bases not matched to a gene: 5. CDR1 is SGHRS and CDR2 is YFSETQ in the germline V gene. CDR3 loop: CASSLEGLAGGPEYF. In nucleotides, the CDR3 is TGCGCCAGCAGCTTGGAGGGACTAGCGGGAGGGCCGGAGTACTTC. The full variable domain, completed using reference TRBV5-1 and TRBJ2-7, is KAGVTQTPRYLIKTRGQQVTLSCSPISGHRSVSWYQQTPGQGLQFLFEYFSETQRNKGNFPGRFSGRQFSNSRSEMNVSTLELGDSALYLCASSLEGLAGGPEYFGPGTRLTVT.

The chain is built from TRBV30 and TRBJ1-5, with D possibly matching TRBD1 (5 bases). CDR1 is GTSNPN and CDR2 is SVGIG in the germline V gene (reference sequence). This CDR3 contains 13 residues. V was trimmed by 1 base and J by 3 bases, leaving 7 bases between them. The CDR3 bases are TGTGCCTGGAGTGGACAGACCAATCAGCCCCAGCATTTT. Translating it yields CAWSGQTNQPQHF. Complete variable domain (other parts from reference TRBV30 and TRBJ1-5): SQTIHQWPATLVQPVGSPLSLECTVEGTSNPNLYWYRQAAGRGLQLLFYSVGIGQISSEVPQNLSASRPQDRQFILSSKKLLLSDSGFYLCAWSGQTNQPQHFGDGTRLSIL.

The chain's CDR3 is CASSLPGSGANVLTF. Written as DNA, the CDR3 is TGTGCCAGCAGCTTGCCGGGCTCTGGGGCCAACGTCCTGACTTTC. V gene TRBV5-6 combines with J gene TRBJ2-6; no clear D gene. V gave up 1 base and J gave up 0 bases, with 5 bases separating them. The CDR3 extends over 15 amino acids. The germline CDR1 and CDR2 sequences are SGHDT and YYEEEE.

V gene TRBV5-1 combines with J gene TRBJ1-5, with 9 bases lining up with TRBD1. The CDR3 spans 17 residues. After removal of 0 bases from V and 6 bases from J, the junction contained 10 bases not matched to a gene. Germline CDR1 reads SGHRS; CDR2 reads YFSETQ. CDR3 nucleotides: TGCGCCAGCAGCTTGGGGGGAGGACAGGGGCCGGGTCAGCCCCAGCATTTT. Residues: CASSLGGGQGPGQPQHF. Full variable domain (rest looked up from reference TRBV5-1 and TRBJ1-5): KAGVTQTPRYLIKTRGQQVTLSCSPISGHRSVSWYQQTPGQGLQFLFEYFSETQRNKGNFPGRFSGRQFSNSRSEMNVSTLELGDSALYLCASSLGGGQGPGQPQHFGDGTRLSIL.

This chain's CDR3 is CASSRAGSYEQYF. The CDR3 DNA reads TGTGCCAGCAGTCGCGCGGGTTCCTACGAGCAGTACTTC. This chain connects TRBV6-5 to TRBJ2-7; perhaps TRBD2 as D (5 bases). In germline, CDR1 is MNHEY, CDR2 SVGAGI. V was cut by 5 bases and J by 1 base, with 9 bases left in between. The CDR3 contains 13 residues.

DNA for the CDR3: TGCGCCAGTCACCGGGGGAGTTATAGCAATCAGCCCCAGCATTTT. Translated: CASHRGSYSNQPQHF. This sequence joins TRBV10-1 and TRBJ1-5; D is possibly TRBD1 (5 bases). The CDR3 consists of 15 residues. In germline, CDR1 is WNHNN, CDR2 SYGVQD (reference sequence). Deletions cut 9 bases from V and 0 bases from J, with 15 bases between.

This sequence joins TRBV19 and TRBJ1-1; 8 bases agree with TRBD1. The germline V gene encodes CDR1 LNHDA and CDR2 SQIVND (reference sequence). The CDR3 contains 16 residues. The junction had 7 bases not matched to a gene; V was cut back by 4 bases and J by 0 bases. CDR3 DNA: TGTGCCAGTAGTACTGGGACAGGCGGCATGAACACTGAAGCTTTCTTT. As protein: CASSTGTGGMNTEAFF.

The J gene is TRBJ2-2, the V gene TRBV10-3; weak D call: TRBD2 (5 bases). This CDR3 spans 14 amino acids. V lost 4 bases and J 5 bases, leaving 11 bases between the germline ends. The germline V gene encodes CDR1 ENHRY and CDR2 SYGVKD. CDR3 protein: CAISGGLVTGELFF. For the CDR3, the DNA is TGTGCCATCAGTGGAGGGTTGGTGACCGGGGAGCTGTTTTTT.

V and J are TRBV9 and TRBJ1-1, with 7 bases matching TRBD1. The germline V gene encodes CDR1 SGDLS and CDR2 YYNGEE. Losses at the gene ends were 3 bases for V and 0 bases for J; bases not matched to a gene: 5. The CDR3 has 15 residues. The CDR3 here is CASSAGTVMNTEAFF. Here the CDR3 DNA reads TGTGCCAGCAGCGCTGGGACAGTGATGAACACTGAAGCTTTCTTT. The variable domain in full, completed from reference TRBV9 and TRBJ1-1, reads DSGVTQTPKHLITATGQRVTLRCSPRSGDLSVYWYQQSLDQGLQFLIQYYNGEERAKGNILERFSAQQFPDLHSELNLSSLELGDSALYFCASSAGTVMNTEAFFGQGTRLTVV.

J is TRBJ1-1 and V is TRBV19; the D is unclear. The CDR3 loop spans 13 amino acids. CDR1 and CDR2 from the germline V gene are LNHDA and SQIVND (reference sequence). The ends were cut back, 4 bases at V and 11 bases at J, with 17 bases in the middle. The CDR3 sequence: CASSTRTDLKAFF. The CDR3 coding sequence is TGTGCCAGTAGTACTAGGACTGACCTGAAGGCTTTCTTT.

The V gene is TRBV9, the J gene TRBJ1-3; D call uncertain. Trimming removed 4 bases from V and 0 bases from J, with 11 bases in between. Germline lookup yields CDR1 SGDLS and CDR2 YYNGEE. The CDR3 extends over 15 amino acids. The CDR3 DNA reads TGTGCCAGCAGCCCCCTACCTAACTCTGGAAACACCATATATTTT. Its translation is CASSPLPNSGNTIYF.

This clone was seen only once. V gene TRBV5-4 combines with J gene TRBJ1-3; D not resolved. In germline, CDR1 is SGHNT, CDR2 YYREEE (reference sequence). The V end lost 2 bases, the J end lost 2 bases, and 8 bases lay between the germline ends. The CDR3 sequence is 14 residues long. CDR3 sequence (DNA): TGTGCCAGCAGCTTAGCGGGTACTGGAAACACCATATATTTT. This encodes CASSLAGTGNTIYF. Full variable domain (rest looked up from reference TRBV5-4 and TRBJ1-3): ETGVTQSPTHLIKTRGQQVTLRCSSQSGHNTVSWYQQALGQGPQFIFQYYREEENGRGNFPPRFSGLQFPNYSSELNVNALELDDSALYLCASSLAGTGNTIYFGEGSWLTVV.

The rearrangement uses TRBV30 and TRBJ2-2; 7 bases are shared with TRBD1. Germline trimming cut 8 bases from V and 4 bases from J; bases unmatched to any gene: 7. CDR1 is GTSNPN and CDR2 is SVGIG in the germline V gene (reference sequence). This CDR3 has 13 residues. In nucleotides, the CDR3 is TGTGCCCGCAGGGGGAAGGGCACCGGGGAGCTGTTTTTT. It translates to CARRGKGTGELFF.

This chain connects TRBV18 to TRBJ2-5, with D perhaps matching TRBD2 (6 bases). There are 15 residues in the CDR3. Per the germline V gene, CDR1 is KGHSH and CDR2 is LQKENI. V was trimmed by 6 bases and J by 4 bases, leaving 18 bases between them. The CDR3 protein is CASSLGGGIGETQYF. The CDR3 DNA is TGTGCCAGCTCCTTAGGAGGAGGGATTGGAGAGACCCAGTACTTC.

In its sample, this clone was seen a few times. The chain combines TRBV5-1 with TRBJ2-6, with 11 bases matching TRBD1. The CDR3 spans 17 residues. V dropped 4 bases and J dropped 1; count of bases not matched to a gene: 4. CDR1 is SGHRS and CDR2 is YFSETQ in the germline V gene. The CDR3 DNA reads TGCGCCAGCAGCCAGGGGACAGGGGGATCTGGGGCCAACGTCCTGACTTTC. It codes for CASSQGTGGSGANVLTF.

Here the CDR3 DNA reads TGTGCCAGCAGCTTAGCTGTGGCAGGGGGACCGTCTAACTATGGCTACACCTTC. Its translation is CASSLAVAGGPSNYGYTF. The rearrangement joins TRBV11-2 to TRBJ1-2, with TRBD1 matching over 7 bases. The CDR3 has 18 amino acids. Germline assignment: CDR1 SGHAT and CDR2 FQNNGV. The junction had 11 bases not matched to a gene; V was cut back by 1 base and J by 0 bases.

The V call is TRBV6-5, the J call TRBJ2-3, with D uncertain. The CDR3 length is 15 residues. V lost 2 bases and J lost 0, with 9 bases in between. From germline, CDR1 is MNHEY and CDR2 SVGAGI. The CDR3 DNA reads as TGTGCCAGCAGTTACGTGGCACCTAGCACAGATACGCAGTATTTT. It yields the protein CASSYVAPSTDTQYF.

V gene TRBV7-2 combines with J gene TRBJ2-1; unclear D gene. Trimming shortened V by 5 bases and J by 3 bases, and 14 bases separated the two germline ends. The germline V gene has CDR1 SGHTA and CDR2 FQGNSA. The CDR3 runs 15 residues. The CDR3 DNA reads TGTGCCAGCAGCCCCGAGGTGTCTAACTACAATGAGCAGTTCTTC. Residues: CASSPEVSNYNEQFF.

The rearrangement uses TRBV5-1 and TRBJ1-2, with TRBD1 identical over 8 bases. CDR3 length: 14 residues. The germline V gene encodes CDR1 SGHRS and CDR2 YFSETQ. Trimming removed 0 bases from V and 8 bases from J; junction bases left unmatched: 6. CDR3 in amino acids: CASSLATGGGGYTF. Written as DNA, the CDR3 is TGCGCCAGCAGCTTGGCAACAGGGGGTGGCGGCTACACCTTC. The full variable domain, its missing parts supplied by reference TRBV5-1 and TRBJ1-2, is KAGVTQTPRYLIKTRGQQVTLSCSPISGHRSVSWYQQTPGQGLQFLFEYFSETQRNKGNFPGRFSGRQFSNSRSEMNVSTLELGDSALYLCASSLATGGGGYTFGSGTRLTVV.

CDR3 sequence: CASSQERGQGVSPLHF. The CDR3, as DNA: TGTGCCAGCAGCCAAGAAAGAGGCCAGGGGGTCTCACCCCTCCACTTT. The V call is TRBV4-2, the J call TRBJ1-6; 7 bases agree with TRBD1. Per the germline V gene, CDR1 is LGHNA and CDR2 is YNFKEQ. V was pared by 0 bases and J by 10 bases, with 9 bases of the junction left unmatched. The CDR3 spans 16 residues.

The chain couples TRBV14 to TRBJ1-2, with D possibly TRBD1 on 6 matching bases. Trimming shortened V by 4 bases and J by 6 bases, and 12 bases separated the two germline ends. The CDR3 covers 13 residues. Per germline, CDR1 SGHDN and CDR2 FVKESK. CDR3 sequence reads: CASSRQETHGYTF. Written as DNA, the CDR3 is TGTGCCAGCAGCCGACAGGAGACGCATGGCTACACCTTC.

This clone was seen a handful of times. The rearrangement uses TRBV2 and TRBJ1-5; perhaps TRBD1 as D (6 bases). This CDR3 spans 14 amino acids. The germline V and J ends were trimmed by 6 bases and 0 bases, with 9 bases remaining between them. The germline V gene has CDR1 SNHLY and CDR2 FYNNEI. CDR3 nucleotides: TGTGCCAGCAGGGACAGACATAGCAATCAGCCCCAGCATTTT. This sequence encodes CASRDRHSNQPQHF. Using reference TRBV2 and TRBJ1-5 for the parts outside the CDR3, the full variable domain is EPEVTQTPSHQVTQMGQEVILRCVPISNHLYFYWYRQILGQKVEFLVSFYNNEISEKSEIFDDQFSVERPDGSNFTLKIRSTKLEDSAMYFCASRDRHSNQPQHFGDGTRLSIL.

The chain carries TRBV5-4 and TRBJ2-1; 9 nucleotides align to TRBD2. V was clipped by 10 bases and J by 10 bases; unmatched bases: 12. Germline CDR1 reads SGHNT; CDR2 reads YYREEE (reference sequence). The CDR3 runs to 13 residues. The CDR3 sequence: CALGLAGNTEQFF. The CDR3 nucleotides are TGTGCCCTCGGGCTAGCGGGGAACACGGAGCAGTTCTTC.

This sequence joins TRBV27 and TRBJ2-6; tentatively, D is TRBD2 (5 bases). The germline V gene encodes CDR1 MNHEY and CDR2 SMNVEV (reference sequence). The CDR3 has 15 residues. Trimming took 6 bases from V and 0 from J, leaving 9 bases between them. For the CDR3, the DNA is TGTGCCAGCAGCCCCCGGGGCTCTGGGGCCAACGTCCTGACTTTC. Its translation: CASSPRGSGANVLTF.

This chain connects TRBV6-5 to TRBJ1-3; 8 bases are a match to TRBD1. Germline trimming cut 5 bases from V and 4 bases from J; bases unmatched to any gene: 7. CDR3 size: 15 residues. Germline V gives CDR1 MNHEY, CDR2 SVGAGI. The CDR3: CASSARGRAGNTIYF. In DNA form, the CDR3 reads TGTGCCAGCAGTGCCAGGGGGCGCGCGGGAAACACCATATATTTT.

CDR3 in amino acids: CASQIPQGRPNTGELFF. Here the CDR3 DNA reads TGTGCCAGCCAGATACCTCAGGGTCGACCGAACACCGGGGAGCTGTTTTTT. The V call is TRBV2, the J call TRBJ2-2; D might be TRBD1 (5 bases). The CDR3 loop spans 17 amino acids. Trimming took off 8 bases at V and 0 bases at J, with 19 bases between the two ends. The V gene's germline CDR1 is SNHLY and CDR2 FYNNEI. The full variable domain, completed using reference TRBV2 and TRBJ2-2, is EPEVTQTPSHQVTQMGQEVILRCVPISNHLYFYWYRQILGQKVEFLVSFYNNEISEKSEIFDDQFSVERPDGSNFTLKIRSTKLEDSAMYFCASQIPQGRPNTGELFFGEGSRLTVL.

The J gene is TRBJ1-2, the V gene TRBV30; 7 positions match TRBD1. V dropped 1 base and J dropped 7; count of bases not matched to a gene: 6. The CDR3 is 13 residues long. CDR1 and CDR2 from the germline V gene are GTSNPN and SVGIG (reference sequence). For the CDR3, the DNA is TGTGCCTGGAGTGGGGCCACAGGGGCTGGCTACACCTTC. The encoded protein is CAWSGATGAGYTF.